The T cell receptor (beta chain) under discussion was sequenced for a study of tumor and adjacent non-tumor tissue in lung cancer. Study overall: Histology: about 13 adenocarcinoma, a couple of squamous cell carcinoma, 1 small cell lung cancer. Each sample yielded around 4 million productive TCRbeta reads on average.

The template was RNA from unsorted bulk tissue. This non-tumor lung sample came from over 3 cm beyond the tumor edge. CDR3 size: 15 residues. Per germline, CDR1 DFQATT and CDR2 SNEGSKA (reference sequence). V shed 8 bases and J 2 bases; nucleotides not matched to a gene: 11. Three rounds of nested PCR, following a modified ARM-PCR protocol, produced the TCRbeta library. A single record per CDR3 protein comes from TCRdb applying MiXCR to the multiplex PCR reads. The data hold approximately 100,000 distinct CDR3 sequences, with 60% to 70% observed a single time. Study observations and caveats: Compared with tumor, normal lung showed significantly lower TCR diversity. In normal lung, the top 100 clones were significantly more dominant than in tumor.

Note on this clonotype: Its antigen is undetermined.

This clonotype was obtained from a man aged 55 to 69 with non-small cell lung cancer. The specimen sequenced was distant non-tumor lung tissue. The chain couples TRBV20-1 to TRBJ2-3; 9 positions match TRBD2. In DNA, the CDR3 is TGCAGTACTGGTGAGGCGGGGGGGCTCACAGATACGCAGTATTTT. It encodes CSTGEAGGLTDTQYF.